This TCR beta chain was profiled in a study of cytomegalovirus exposure and HLA in healthy donors. Study overall: A later analysis reported the 100 to 150 validation repertoires used the same platform as the approximately 650 first-cohort repertoires. Study findings and constraints: In vitro experiments confirmed that a few CMV-associated chains were specific for CMV antigens. In the 120 validation repertoires, about 94% of cluster scores exceeded 0, per a later analysis.

Assay used: immunoSEQ multiplex PCR; TCRdb lists only in-frame clones, some missing. In the table there are over 200,000 clones, over 75% of which are singletons. Comment on this clone: What it binds is not known.

Donors came from a validation cohort of over a hundred subjects, distinct from the first 666-subject cohort. The CDR3 contains 15 residues. The germline CDR1 and CDR2 sequences are SGHVS and FQNEAQ. V shed 4 bases, J shed 4 bases, and the junction held 10 bases outside the gene matches. The sample comprised PBMCs. The V call is TRBV7-8, the J call TRBJ2-7, with 7 bases matching TRBD2. This clonotype originated in a woman between 18 and 29 years old in good health and CMV-seropositive. The CDR3 DNA is TGTGCCAGCAGCTACCGGCCGGGGGGAGGATACGAGCAGTACTTC. Translated: CASSYRPGGGYEQYF.